The present entry profiles one TCR beta chain with its context. Its antigen is unidentified. It may be a read error: a sequence one base away is much more abundant. Two-round multiplex PCR on genomic DNA was the method by which TCR beta CDR3 was amplified. Amplification during the initial PCR round employed primers specific to each TRBV and TRBJ gene. One entry per CDR3 protein results from TCRdb running MiXCR on the multiplex PCR reads. This table holds roughly 38,000 distinct CDR3 sequences, roughly 25% found once. These data come from a study of prognosis after radiotherapy for stage I lung cancer. Findings and caveats of the study: Reportedly, the usage of TRBV and TRBJ genes was not the same in patients with and without metastases.

Germline CDR1 reads KGHSH; CDR2 reads LQKENI. V lost 5 bases, J lost 2 bases, and 7 bases lay in between. This CDR3 is built from 13 residues. The sequencing used PBMCs, collected before or after stereotactic body radiation therapy (not recorded which). This TCR was sampled from a donor over 45 with non-small cell lung cancer. The chain combines TRBV18 with TRBJ1-5, with unresolved D. CDR3 protein: CASSITGNQPQHF. DNA for the CDR3: TGTGCCAGCTCAATCACAGGCAATCAGCCCCAGCATTTT.